This TCR beta chain was found in a study of regulatory T cells in long-lasting Graves disease. In building TCR beta libraries, iRepertoire HTBI primers were used together with Arm-PCR of CDR3 regions. TCRdb recomputed calls from the multiplex PCR reads with MiXCR, one row per CDR3 protein. Here the sample spans 350,000 to 450,000 distinct CDR3 sequences, around 14% being singletons. Between the trimmed V and J ends, which lost 5 bases and 3 bases, there was a span of 14 bases. The CDR3 is made up of 14 amino acids. Germline V gene sequence: CDR1 KGHSH, CDR2 LQKENI. This clonotype was counted ten times or more. Its antigen is still unknown. Time point meaning: newly diagnosed GD, antithyroid drugs for less than 3 months. There was RNA extracted from PBMCs, and the TCR library was made from it. Patients came through an endocrinology department, and that department was in Xi'an, China. Study-wide results and caveats: With 2,500 to 3,500 shared public clonotypes, persistent patients exceeded new patients, who shared around 970.

The sample also formed part of further work on T cells in Graves' hyperthyroidism and ophthalmopathy. That publication notes: Diagnoses rested on clinical symptoms, serum thyroxine and TRAb, thyroid ultrasound and orbital computed tomography.

The TCR sequence derives from a woman in her 30s with Graves disease. The chain has TRBV18 and TRBJ2-7; D remains unclear. The source material was peripheral blood mononuclear cells (PBMCs), sampled at new diagnosis, from a patient treated with antithyroid drugs. The CDR3 loop is CASSSTDWSYEQYF. CDR3 coding DNA: TGTGCCAGCTCATCCACAGACTGGAGCTACGAGCAGTACTTC. The whole variable domain, remainder taken from reference TRBV18 and TRBJ2-7, is NAGVMQNPRHLVRRRGQEARLRCSPMKGHSHVYWYRQLPEEGLKFMVYLQKENIIDESGMPKERFSAEFPKEGPSILRIQQVVRGDSAAYFCASSSTDWSYEQYFGPGTRLTVT.